The TCR beta chain under discussion was sequenced for a study of cytomegalovirus exposure and HLA in healthy donors. Germline V gives CDR1 KGHSH, CDR2 LQKENI. V was clipped by 6 bases and J by 5 bases; unmatched bases: 14. This CDR3 spans 16 amino acids. PCR used 60 Vbeta primers and 13 Jbeta primers. Sequenced by immunoSEQ multiplex PCR; TCRdb stores in-frame clones only, minus some. The sample shows more than 90,000 clones, about 76% of them seen only once. V and J are TRBV18 and TRBJ2-5, with 8 bases aligning to TRBD2. The specimen sequenced was PBMCs. The TCR was taken from an older woman in good health and CMV-seropositive. The CDR3 sequence is CASSPKRSGSVETQYF. In DNA form, the CDR3 reads TGTGCCAGCTCTCCAAAACGGAGCGGGAGTGTCGAGACCCAGTACTTC. Based on the CDR3 plus reference TRBV18 and TRBJ2-5, the full variable domain is NAGVMQNPRHLVRRRGQEARLRCSPMKGHSHVYWYRQLPEEGLKFMVYLQKENIIDESGMPKERFSAEFPKEGPSILRIQQVVRGDSAAYFCASSPKRSGSVETQYFGPGTRLLVL.